The clone carrying this TCR beta chain was seen many times. Its antigen remains unidentified. Germline V lookup: CDR1 LGHDT, CDR2 YNNKEL (reference sequence). V was cut by 4 bases and J by 1 base, with 14 bases left in between. The CDR3 has 16 amino acids. A 5'RACE template-switching step, the method used to make TCR cDNA, added a universal primer site and UMIs. Using its own MiXCR run on the 5' RACE reads, TCRdb lists one record per CDR3 protein. This table holds over 110,000 distinct CDR3 sequences, about 7.7% found once. The data were obtained in a study of T cells after yellow fever vaccination. Study-wide background: In the case of low-cell-number fractions, SMART-Seq v4 Ultra Low Input was used for preparation. Regarding the study as a whole: The booster response re-showed most primary clones: around 95% CD4, roughly 91% CD8.

V gene TRBV3-1 combines with J gene TRBJ1-5, with D perhaps matching TRBD1 (6 bases). The sequences come from CD4+ T cells sorted from PBMCs, collected 5 days after the yellow fever booster vaccination. The TCR sequence derives from a young man who received the YFV17D yellow fever vaccine. In nucleotides, the CDR3 is TGTGCCAGCAGCCTTGGGACACTCTCGAGCAATCAGCCCCAGCATTTT. Translated: CASSLGTLSSNQPQHF.